The text below deals with one TCR beta chain. The data belong to a study of T cell responses to AZD1222 COVID-19 vaccine. The CDR3 covers 14 residues. Germline V lookup: CDR1 LNHNV, CDR2 YYDKDF (reference sequence). With 1 base removed from V and 2 bases from J, the gap between germline ends came to 8 bases. Profiled with immunoSEQ multiplex PCR; TCRdb holds only in-frame clones, not every one. This table has roughly 160,000 clones, more than 85% appearing once. Sequencing used peripheral blood, obtained on day 0 of AZD1222 vaccination. The chain has TRBV15 and TRBJ2-5; D gene unclear. The source of this sequence is an adult in good health. The CDR3 nucleotides read TGTGCCACCAGCAGAGCCCAGATACAAGAGACCCAGTACTTC. Amino acids: CATSRAQIQETQYF.